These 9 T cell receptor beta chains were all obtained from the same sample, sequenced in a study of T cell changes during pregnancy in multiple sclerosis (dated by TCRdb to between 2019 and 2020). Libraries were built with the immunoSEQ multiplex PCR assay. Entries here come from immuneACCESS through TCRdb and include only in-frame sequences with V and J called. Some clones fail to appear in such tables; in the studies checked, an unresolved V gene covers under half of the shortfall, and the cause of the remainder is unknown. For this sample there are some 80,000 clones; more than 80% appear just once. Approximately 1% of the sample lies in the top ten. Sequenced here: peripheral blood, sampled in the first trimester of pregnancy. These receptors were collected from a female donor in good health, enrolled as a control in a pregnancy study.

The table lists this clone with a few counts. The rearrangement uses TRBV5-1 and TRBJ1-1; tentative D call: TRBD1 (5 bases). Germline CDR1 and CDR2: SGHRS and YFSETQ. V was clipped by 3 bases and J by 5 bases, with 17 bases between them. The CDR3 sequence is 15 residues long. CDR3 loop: CASSYSTDPGTEAFF. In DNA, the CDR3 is TGCGCCAGCAGCTATTCGACAGACCCCGGGACTGAAGCTTTCTTT.

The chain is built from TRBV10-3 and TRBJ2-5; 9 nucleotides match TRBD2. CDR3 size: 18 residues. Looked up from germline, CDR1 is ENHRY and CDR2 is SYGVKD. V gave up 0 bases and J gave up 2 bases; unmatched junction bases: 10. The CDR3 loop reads CAISESGRSGGFQETQYF. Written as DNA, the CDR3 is TGTGCCATCAGTGAGTCGGGGAGGAGCGGGGGGTTTCAAGAGACCCAGTACTTC.

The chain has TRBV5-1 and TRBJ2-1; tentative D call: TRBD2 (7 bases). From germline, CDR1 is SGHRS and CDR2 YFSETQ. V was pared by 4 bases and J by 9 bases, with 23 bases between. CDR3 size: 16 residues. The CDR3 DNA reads TGCGCCAGCAGCGCAGCAGGGGCTAGCGGTGGGGGTGAGCAGTTCTTC. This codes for CASSAAGASGGGEQFF.

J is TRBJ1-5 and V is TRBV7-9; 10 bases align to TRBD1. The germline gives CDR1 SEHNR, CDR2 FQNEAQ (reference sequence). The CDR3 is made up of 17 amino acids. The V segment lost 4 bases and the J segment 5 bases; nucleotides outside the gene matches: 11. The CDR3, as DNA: TGTGCCAGCAGCTCCGGGCCGGGACAGGGGATGGATCAGCCCCAGCATTTT. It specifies CASSSGPGQGMDQPQHF.

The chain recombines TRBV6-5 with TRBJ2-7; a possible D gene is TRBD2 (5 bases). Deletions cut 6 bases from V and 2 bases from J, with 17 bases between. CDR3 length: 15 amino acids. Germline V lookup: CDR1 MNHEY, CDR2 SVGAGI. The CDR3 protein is CASRGSGLGTYEQYF. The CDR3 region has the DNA TGTGCCAGCAGAGGGAGCGGATTGGGAACCTACGAGCAGTACTTC.

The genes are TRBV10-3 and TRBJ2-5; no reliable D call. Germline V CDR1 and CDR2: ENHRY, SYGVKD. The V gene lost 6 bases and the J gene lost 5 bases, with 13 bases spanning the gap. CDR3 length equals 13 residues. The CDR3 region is CAISYDPRETQYF. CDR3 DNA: TGTGCCATCAGCTACGACCCGAGGGAGACCCAGTACTTC.

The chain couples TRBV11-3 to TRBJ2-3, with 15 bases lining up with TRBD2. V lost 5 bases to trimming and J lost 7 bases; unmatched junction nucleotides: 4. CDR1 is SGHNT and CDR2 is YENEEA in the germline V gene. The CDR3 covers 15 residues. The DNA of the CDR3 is TGTGCCAGCAGCCCGGGGACTAGCGGGGGGAATACGCAGTATTTT. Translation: CASSPGTSGGNTQYF.

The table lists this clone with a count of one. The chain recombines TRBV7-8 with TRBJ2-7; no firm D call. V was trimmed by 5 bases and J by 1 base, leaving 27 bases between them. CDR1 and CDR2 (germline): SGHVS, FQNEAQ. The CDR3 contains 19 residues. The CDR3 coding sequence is TGTGCCAGCAGCCTCATTACCCTCCCCTCAGGTATGGAATCCTACGAGCAGTACTTC. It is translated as CASSLITLPSGMESYEQYF.

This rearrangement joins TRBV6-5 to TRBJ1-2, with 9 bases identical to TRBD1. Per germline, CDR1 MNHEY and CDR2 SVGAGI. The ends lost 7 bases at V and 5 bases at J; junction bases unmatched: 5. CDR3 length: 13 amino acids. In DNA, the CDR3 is TGTGCCAGCACGGGACAGGGAACTTATGGCTACACCTTC. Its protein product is CASTGQGTYGYTF.